This T cell receptor (beta chain) came from a study of CD8 T cells in Susac syndrome. Study results and limitations: The TCR sequencing and HLA analysis in the study involved a relatively small number of individuals, as the study acknowledged.

The germline V gene encodes CDR1 MGHRA and CDR2 YSYEKL. Germline trimming cut 8 bases from V and 13 bases from J; bases unmatched to any gene: 10. This CDR3 is built from 13 residues. Of note for this clonotype: Its antigen is undetermined.

With random hexamers, reverse transcription was performed on roughly 0.5 to 1 ug of RNA. Coverage of TCR beta CDR3 amplification by immunoSEQ multiplex PCR extended to 54 Vbeta and 13 Jbeta. TCRdb analysed the immunoSEQ multiplex PCR reads with MiXCR anew, one entry per CDR3 protein. The sample lists about 430,000 distinct CDR3 sequences, more than 80% occurring once. The sequencing input was CD8+ T cells from PBMCs. The receptor comes from a human donor with multiple sclerosis. The chain links TRBV4-1 to TRBJ2-5; 13 bases fit TRBD2. The CDR3 DNA reads as TGCGCCAGCGCCGGACTAGCGGGGGAGGAACCGTACTTC. This codes for CASAGLAGEEPYF.